The rows below give T cell receptor beta chains drawn from one sample of a study of long-term antiretroviral therapy in people with HIV. Method: immunoSEQ multiplex PCR; TCRdb's copy keeps in-frame clones and lacks some. The sample yields 23,000 or so clones, approximately 81% seen once. The specimen was unsorted PBMCs, collected 0.1 years before starting antiretroviral therapy. These TCRs come from a man aged 35 to 55 with HIV. Each CDR3 is given with its conserved first and last residue. Each record gives: V gene, D gene, J gene, clone size, CDR3 protein, CDR3 DNA. A D gene is named only where the DNA matches it firmly. The size of a clone is reported for some rows only, either as once, few or many, or as a class for expanded clones.

v_call: TRBV21-1; d_call: NA; j_call: TRBJ1-1; clone_size: NA; cdr3_aa: CASSTRQGRNTEAFF; cdr3_nt: TGTGCCAGCAGCACGCGACAGGGCCGGAACACTGAAGCTTTCTTT
v_call: TRBV11-3; d_call: NA; j_call: TRBJ2-5; clone_size: NA; cdr3_aa: CASSLGYMETQYF; cdr3_nt: TGTGCCAGCAGCTTAGGTTATATGGAGACCCAGTACTTC
v_call: TRBV11-3; d_call: TRBD1; j_call: TRBJ1-4; clone_size: NA; cdr3_aa: CASTIQGGEEGEKLFF; cdr3_nt: TGTGCCAGCACCATCCAGGGGGGAGAGGAAGGTGAAAAACTGTTTTTT
v_call: TRBV27; d_call: NA; j_call: TRBJ2-7; clone_size: medium-sized; cdr3_aa: CASSSIFGTSYEQYF; cdr3_nt: TGTGCCAGCAGTTCCATTTTCGGGACCTCCTACGAGCAGTACTTC
v_call: TRBV7-2; d_call: NA; j_call: TRBJ2-7; clone_size: NA; cdr3_aa: CASSLGNWVNEQYF; cdr3_nt: TGTGCCAGCAGCTTGGGAAACTGGGTCAACGAGCAGTACTTC
v_call: TRBV5-1; d_call: NA; j_call: TRBJ2-3; clone_size: few; cdr3_aa: CASSLVTGTDTQYF; cdr3_nt: TGCGCCAGCAGCTTGGTGACAGGCACAGATACGCAGTATTTT
v_call: TRBV11-2; d_call: NA; j_call: TRBJ2-7; clone_size: NA; cdr3_aa: CASSLDNGEQYF; cdr3_nt: TGTGCCAGCAGCTTAGATAACGGGGAGCAGTACTTC
v_call: TRBV7-6; d_call: NA; j_call: TRBJ1-3; clone_size: NA; cdr3_aa: CASSFQQSSGNTIYF; cdr3_nt: TGTGCCAGCAGCTTTCAGCAGAGCTCTGGAAACACCATATATTTT
v_call: TRBV5-1; d_call: NA; j_call: TRBJ1-1; clone_size: few; cdr3_aa: CASKGGANTEAFF; cdr3_nt: TGCGCCAGCAAGGGGGGCGCGAACACTGAAGCTTTCTTT
v_call: TRBV11-2; d_call: NA; j_call: TRBJ2-7; clone_size: NA; cdr3_aa: CASSLLQGREQYF; cdr3_nt: TGTGCCAGCAGCTTACTACAGGGCCGTGAGCAGTACTTC
v_call: TRBV11-2; d_call: NA; j_call: TRBJ2-7; clone_size: NA; cdr3_aa: CASSPSRGYEQYF; cdr3_nt: TGTGCCAGCAGCCCTTCGCGCGGCTACGAGCAGTACTTC
v_call: TRBV7-3; d_call: NA; j_call: TRBJ2-6; clone_size: NA; cdr3_aa: CASSNQGLLGGANVLTF; cdr3_nt: TGTGCCAGCAGCAATCAGGGCCTCCTTGGCGGGGCCAACGTCCTGACTTTC